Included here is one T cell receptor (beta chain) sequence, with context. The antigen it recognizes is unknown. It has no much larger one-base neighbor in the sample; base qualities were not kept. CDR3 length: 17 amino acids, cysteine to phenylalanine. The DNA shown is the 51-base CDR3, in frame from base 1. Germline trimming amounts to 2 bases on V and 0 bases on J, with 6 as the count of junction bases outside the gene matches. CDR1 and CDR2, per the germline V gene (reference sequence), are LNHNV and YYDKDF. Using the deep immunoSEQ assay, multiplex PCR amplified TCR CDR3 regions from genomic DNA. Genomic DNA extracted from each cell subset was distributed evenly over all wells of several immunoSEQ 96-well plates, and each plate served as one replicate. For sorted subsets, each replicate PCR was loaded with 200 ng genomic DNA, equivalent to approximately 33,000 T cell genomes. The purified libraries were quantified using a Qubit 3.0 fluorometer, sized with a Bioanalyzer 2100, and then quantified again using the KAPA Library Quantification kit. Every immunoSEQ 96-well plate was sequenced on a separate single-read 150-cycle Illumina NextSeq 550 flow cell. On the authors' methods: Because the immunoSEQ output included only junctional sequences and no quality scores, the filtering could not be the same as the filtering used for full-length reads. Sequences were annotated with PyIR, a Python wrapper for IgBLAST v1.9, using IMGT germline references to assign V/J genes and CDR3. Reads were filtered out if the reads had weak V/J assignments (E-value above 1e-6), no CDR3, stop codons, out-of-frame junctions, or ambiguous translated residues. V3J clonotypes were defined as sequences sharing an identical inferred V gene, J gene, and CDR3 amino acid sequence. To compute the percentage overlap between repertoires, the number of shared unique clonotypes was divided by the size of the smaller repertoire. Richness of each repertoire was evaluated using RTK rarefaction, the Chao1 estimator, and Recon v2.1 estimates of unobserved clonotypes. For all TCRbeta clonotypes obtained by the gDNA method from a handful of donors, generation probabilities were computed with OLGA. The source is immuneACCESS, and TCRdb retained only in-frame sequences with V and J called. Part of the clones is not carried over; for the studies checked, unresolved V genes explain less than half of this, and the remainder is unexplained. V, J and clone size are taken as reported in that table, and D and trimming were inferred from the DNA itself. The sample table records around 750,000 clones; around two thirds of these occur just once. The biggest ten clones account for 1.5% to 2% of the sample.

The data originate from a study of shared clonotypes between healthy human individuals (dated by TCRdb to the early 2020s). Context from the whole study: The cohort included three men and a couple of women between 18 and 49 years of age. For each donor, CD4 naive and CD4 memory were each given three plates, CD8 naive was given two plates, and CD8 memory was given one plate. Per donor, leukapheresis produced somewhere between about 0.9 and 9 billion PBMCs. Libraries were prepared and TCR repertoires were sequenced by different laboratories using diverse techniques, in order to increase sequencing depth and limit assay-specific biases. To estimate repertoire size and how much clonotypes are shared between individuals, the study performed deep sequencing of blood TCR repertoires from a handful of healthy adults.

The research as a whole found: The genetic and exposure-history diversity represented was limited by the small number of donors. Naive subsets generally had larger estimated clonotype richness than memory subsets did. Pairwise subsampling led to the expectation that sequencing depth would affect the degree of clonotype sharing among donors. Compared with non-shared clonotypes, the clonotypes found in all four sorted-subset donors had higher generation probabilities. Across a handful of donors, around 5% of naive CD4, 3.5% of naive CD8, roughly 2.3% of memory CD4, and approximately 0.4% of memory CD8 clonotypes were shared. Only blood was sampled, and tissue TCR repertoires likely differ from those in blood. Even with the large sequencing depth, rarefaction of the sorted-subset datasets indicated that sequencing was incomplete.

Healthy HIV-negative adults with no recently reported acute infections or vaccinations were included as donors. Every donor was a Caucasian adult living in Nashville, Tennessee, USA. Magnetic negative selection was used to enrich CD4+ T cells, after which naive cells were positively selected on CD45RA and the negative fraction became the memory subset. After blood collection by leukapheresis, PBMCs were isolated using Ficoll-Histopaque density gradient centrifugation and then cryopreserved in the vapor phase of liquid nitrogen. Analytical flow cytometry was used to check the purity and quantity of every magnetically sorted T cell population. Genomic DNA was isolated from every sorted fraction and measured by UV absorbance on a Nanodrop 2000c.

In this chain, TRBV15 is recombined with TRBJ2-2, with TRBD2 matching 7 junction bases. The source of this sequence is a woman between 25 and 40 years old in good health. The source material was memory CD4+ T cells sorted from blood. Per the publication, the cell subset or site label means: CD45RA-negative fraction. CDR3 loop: CATSRSRGGPNTGELFF. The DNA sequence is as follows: TGTGCCACCAGCAGATCCCGGGGAGGGCCGAACACCGGGGAGCTGTTTTTT.